This passage covers 21 T cell receptor beta chains from one sample sequenced in a study of graft-versus-host responses after intestinal transplantation. Repertoires were generated with immunoSEQ multiplex PCR, while TCRdb's copy carries only in-frame clones and drops some. The profile covers tens of thousands of clones, with roughly 96% appearing a single time and around 0.23% taken by the ten largest. The antigens these receptors bind are not known. The sample was unstimulated CD8+ T cells sorted from spleen or lymph node cells, taken before transplant. These receptors all come from a human donor who was the organ donor for an intestinal transplant.

This clone was detected a few times. Here the CDR3 DNA reads TGTGCCAGCAGCCCATCCAGGGGGCTTAATTCACCCCTCCACTTT. It translates to CASSPSRGLNSPLHF. This chain uses TRBV7-9 with TRBJ1-6; TRBD1 matches at 8 bases. This CDR3 has 15 residues. The germline V gene encodes CDR1 SEHNR and CDR2 FQNEAQ (reference sequence). After removal of 5 bases from V and 6 bases from J, the junction contained 6 bases not matched to a gene.

This clone was seen a single time. Other DNA sequences in this specimen translate into the identical CDR3. The V gene is TRBV7-2, the J gene TRBJ2-7; 8 nucleotides line up with TRBD1. J gave up 4 bases and V 1 base, and 3 bases lay outside the gene matches. The CDR3 spans 14 residues. Germline values: CDR1 SGHTA, CDR2 FQGNSA. The CDR3 region is CASSLGQGAYEQYF. Here the CDR3 DNA reads TGTGCCAGCAGCTTAGGGCAGGGGGCGTACGAGCAGTACTTC. Variable domain in full (rest from reference TRBV7-2 and TRBJ2-7): GAGVSQSPSNKVTEKGKDVELRCDPISGHTALYWYRQSLGQGLEFLIYFQGNSAPDKSGLPSDRFSAERTGGSVSTLTIQRTQQEDSAVYLCASSLGQGAYEQYFGPGTRLTVT.

The chain is built from TRBV30 and TRBJ1-5; D gene ambiguous. The CDR3 consists of 13 residues. Trimming left V 0 bases short and J 6 bases short, with 9 bases between. From germline, CDR1 is GTSNPN and CDR2 SVGIG (reference sequence). The CDR3 sequence is CAWSVSTGQPQHF. The CDR3 nucleotides read TGTGCCTGGAGTGTCTCGACGGGTCAGCCCCAGCATTTT.

The chain has TRBV7-6 and TRBJ1-1; D gene uncertain. The CDR3 length is 13 residues. The germline V gene encodes CDR1 SGHVS and CDR2 FNYEAQ. Trimming took off 5 bases at V and 5 bases at J, with 12 bases between the two ends. CDR3 nucleotide sequence: TGTGCCAGCAGCCTCGGAGAGTCAACTGAAGCTTTCTTT. Translation gives CASSLGESTEAFF.

This clone has a single count. This sequence joins TRBV5-6 and TRBJ1-1; TRBD1 might be the D (6 bases). CDR1 is SGHDT, CDR2 YYEEEE, per germline. This CDR3 contains 15 residues. With 2 bases removed from V and 4 bases from J, the gap between germline ends came to 15 bases. The CDR3 loop reads CASSLSNRERTEAFF. DNA of the CDR3: TGTGCCAGCAGCTTAAGTAACAGGGAGCGCACTGAAGCTTTCTTT.

The chain uses TRBV4-1 and TRBJ2-3; 7 bases fit TRBD2. The germline gives CDR1 MGHRA, CDR2 YSYEKL. The CDR3 is made up of 17 amino acids. J was trimmed by 0 bases and V by 3 bases; bases with no gene match: 9. The CDR3 DNA sequence: TGCGCCAGCAGCCACCCCGTGGCTAGCGGCAGCACAGATACGCAGTATTTT. It encodes CASSHPVASGSTDTQYF.

The chain is built from TRBV9 and TRBJ2-3; D is perhaps TRBD2 (7 bases). Looked up from germline, CDR1 is SGDLS and CDR2 is YYNGEE. V dropped 0 bases and J dropped 2 bases, with 16 bases sitting between them. This CDR3 contains 17 residues. The CDR3 DNA is TGTGCCAGCAGCGTAGGTGGGGGGGCCATGTACACAGATACGCAGTATTTT. It yields the protein CASSVGGGAMYTDTQYF.

CDR3 DNA sequence: TGTGCCAGCAGCCCAGGACAGGGAACAGATACGCAGTATTTT. Its translation: CASSPGQGTDTQYF. This rearrangement joins TRBV11-1 to TRBJ2-3; 8 bases fit TRBD1. The germline CDR1 and CDR2 sequences are SGHAT and FQDESV (reference sequence). There are 14 residues in the CDR3. With 5 bases clipped from V and 3 bases from J, the junction kept 4 bases outside the gene matches. The variable domain in full, completed from reference TRBV11-1 and TRBJ2-3, reads EAEVAQSPRYKITEKSQAVAFWCDPISGHATLYWYRQILGQGPELLVQFQDESVVDDSQLPKDRFSAERLKGVDSTLKIQPAELGDSAMYLCASSPGQGTDTQYFGPGTRLTVL.

This rearrangement joins TRBV6-1 to TRBJ1-2, with D possibly TRBD1 on 5 matching bases. Germline CDR1 MNHNS, CDR2 SASEGT. CDR3 length: 15 residues. V lost 2 bases, J lost 5 bases, and 15 bases lay in between. The chain's CDR3 is CASSESQVAWYGYTF. The CDR3 DNA follows: TGTGCCAGCAGTGAATCACAGGTCGCCTGGTATGGCTACACCTTC.

The V and J genes are TRBV7-6 and TRBJ2-1, with 11 positions matching TRBD1. J lost 7 bases, V lost 5 bases, and 7 bases had no gene match. Germline V gene lookup returns CDR1 SGHVS and CDR2 FNYEAQ. This CDR3 comprises 15 residues. The chain's CDR3 is CASSTTGTGGNEQFF. In DNA, the CDR3 is TGTGCCAGCAGCACAACCGGGACAGGGGGGAATGAGCAGTTCTTC.

In its sample, this clone was seen once. In DNA, the CDR3 is TGCGCCAGCAGCCTCGAAGCCGGGCCCGCTCCCGAGCAGTACTTC. This codes for CASSLEAGPAPEQYF. The chain uses TRBV4-1 and TRBJ2-7, with D unclear. CDR1 and CDR2 (germline): MGHRA, YSYEKL. The CDR3 has 15 residues. Between the trimmed V and J ends, which lost 4 bases and 6 bases, there was a span of 19 bases.

The rearrangement links TRBV6-4 to TRBJ2-5, with D perhaps TRBD2 (6 bases). The CDR3 runs to 17 residues. The germline gives CDR1 MRHNA, CDR2 SNTAGT. V shed 2 bases and J shed 2 bases, with 18 bases lying between them. The CDR3 nucleotides read TGTGCCAGCAGTGACAAAGTAGGAGGGGACGAACAAGAGACCCAGTACTTC. This codes for CASSDKVGGDEQETQYF.

The chain links TRBV4-3 to TRBJ1-1; TRBD1 matches at 9 bases. V trimming: 3 bases; J trimming: 0 bases; junction bases outside the gene matches: 11. The CDR3 sequence is 18 residues long. Germline V gene data show CDR1 as LGHNA and CDR2 as YSLEER. CDR3 region: CASSQAQTGGFMNTEAFF. CDR3 nucleotide sequence: TGCGCCAGCAGCCAGGCCCAGACAGGGGGTTTCATGAACACTGAAGCTTTCTTT.

The rearrangement links TRBV29-1 to TRBJ1-2, with TRBD1 matching over 9 bases. V was pared by 4 bases and J by 6 bases, with 6 bases of the junction left unmatched. The CDR3 covers 13 residues. CDR1 is SQVTM, CDR2 ANQGSEA, per germline. For the CDR3, the DNA is TGCAGCGTTGTTCGACAGGGGGGTGATGGCTACACCTTC. This encodes CSVVRQGGDGYTF.

The chain has TRBV27 and TRBJ2-3, with a weak D call TRBD2 (6 bases). The CDR3 spans 13 residues. The germline V gene encodes CDR1 MNHEY and CDR2 SMNVEV (reference sequence). Trimming removed 6 bases from V and 4 bases from J, with 11 bases in between. The CDR3 region is CASSLREADTQYF. CDR3 DNA: TGTGCCAGCAGCCTAAGGGAGGCAGATACGCAGTATTTT.

This chain links TRBV9 with TRBJ1-5, with D unresolved. This CDR3 spans 15 amino acids. Trimming shortened V by 4 bases and J by 5 bases, and 16 bases separated the two germline ends. Germline lookup yields CDR1 SGDLS and CDR2 YYNGEE. CDR3 in amino acids: CASSPTLGQDQPQHF. In DNA form, the CDR3 reads TGTGCCAGCAGCCCAACCCTGGGTCAGGATCAGCCCCAGCATTTT.

The rearrangement uses TRBV9 and TRBJ2-5, with D uncertain. The V and J ends lost 3 bases and 5 bases respectively, with 5 bases between them. The germline gives CDR1 SGDLS, CDR2 YYNGEE. This CDR3 has 11 residues. The CDR3 region has the DNA TGTGCCAGCAGCGCCCAGGAGACCCAGTACTTC. Protein product: CASSAQETQYF. Filled out from reference TRBV9 and TRBJ2-5, the complete variable domain reads DSGVTQTPKHLITATGQRVTLRCSPRSGDLSVYWYQQSLDQGLQFLIQYYNGEERAKGNILERFSAQQFPDLHSELNLSSLELGDSALYFCASSAQETQYFGPGTRLLVL.

The J gene is TRBJ2-3, the V gene TRBV28; 12 bases agree with TRBD2. CDR1 and CDR2 from the germline V gene are MDHEN and SYDVKM. After removal of 4 bases from V and 6 bases from J, the junction contained 5 bases not matched to a gene. The CDR3 extends over 15 amino acids. CDR3: CASSWTSGAPDTQYF. CDR3 DNA sequence: TGTGCCAGCAGTTGGACTAGCGGGGCCCCGGATACGCAGTATTTT.

J is TRBJ2-2 and V is TRBV10-3; 14 nucleotides line up with TRBD2. V gave up 0 bases and J gave up 0 bases; unmatched junction bases: 3. CDR1 and CDR2 (germline): ENHRY, SYGVKD. The CDR3 contains 19 residues. CDR3 DNA sequence: TGTGCCATCAGTGAGTCGGGACTAGCGGGGGCCACGAACACCGGGGAGCTGTTTTTT. This gives the protein CAISESGLAGATNTGELFF.

The V and J genes are TRBV7-3 and TRBJ2-1; no firm D call. Germline-derived CDR1 and CDR2 are SGHTA and FQGTGA. Between the trimmed V and J ends, which lost 0 bases and 2 bases, there was a span of 11 bases. This CDR3 has 16 residues. In nucleotides, the CDR3 is TGTGCCAGCAGCTTAACATCCGCTAGTGCCTACAATGAGCAGTTCTTC. As protein: CASSLTSASAYNEQFF.

V usage is TRBV9 and J usage is TRBJ2-2, with D hard to call. V was pared by 0 bases and J by 6 bases, with 6 bases between. The CDR3 has 13 residues. Germline values: CDR1 SGDLS, CDR2 YYNGEE. CDR3 sequence reads: CASSVDEAGELFF. The CDR3 region has the DNA TGTGCCAGCAGCGTAGACGAGGCCGGGGAGCTGTTTTTT.